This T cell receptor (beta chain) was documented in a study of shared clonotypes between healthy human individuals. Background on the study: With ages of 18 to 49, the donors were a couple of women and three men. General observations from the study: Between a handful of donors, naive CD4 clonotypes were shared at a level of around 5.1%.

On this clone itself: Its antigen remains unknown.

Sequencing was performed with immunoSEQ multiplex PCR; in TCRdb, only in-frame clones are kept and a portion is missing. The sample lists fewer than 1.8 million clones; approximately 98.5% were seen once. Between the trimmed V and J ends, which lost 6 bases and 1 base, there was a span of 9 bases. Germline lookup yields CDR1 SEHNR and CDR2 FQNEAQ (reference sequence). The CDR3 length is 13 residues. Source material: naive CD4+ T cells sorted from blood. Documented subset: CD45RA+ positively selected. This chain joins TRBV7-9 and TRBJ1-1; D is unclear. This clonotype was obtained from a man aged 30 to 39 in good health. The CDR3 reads CASRGRPNTEAFF. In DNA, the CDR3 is TGTGCCAGCAGAGGACGACCGAACACTGAAGCTTTCTTT.